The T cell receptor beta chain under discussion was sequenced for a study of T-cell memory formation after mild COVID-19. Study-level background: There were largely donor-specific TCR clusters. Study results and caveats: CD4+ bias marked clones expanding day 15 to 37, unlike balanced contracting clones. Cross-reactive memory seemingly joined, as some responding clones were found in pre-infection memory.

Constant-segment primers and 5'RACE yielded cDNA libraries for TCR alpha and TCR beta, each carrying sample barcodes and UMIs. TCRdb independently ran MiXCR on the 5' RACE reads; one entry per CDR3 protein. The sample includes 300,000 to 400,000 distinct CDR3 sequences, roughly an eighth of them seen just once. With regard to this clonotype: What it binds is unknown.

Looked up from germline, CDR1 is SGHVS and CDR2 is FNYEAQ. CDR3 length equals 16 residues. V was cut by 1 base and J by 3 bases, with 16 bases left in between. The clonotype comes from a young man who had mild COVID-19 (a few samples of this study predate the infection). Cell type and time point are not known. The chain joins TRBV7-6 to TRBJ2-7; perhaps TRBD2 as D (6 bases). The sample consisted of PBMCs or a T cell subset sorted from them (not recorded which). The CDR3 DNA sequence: TGTGCCAGCAGCTTAGGGGACCGGCTAGCGTTCTACGAGCAGTACTTC. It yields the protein CASSLGDRLAFYEQYF.